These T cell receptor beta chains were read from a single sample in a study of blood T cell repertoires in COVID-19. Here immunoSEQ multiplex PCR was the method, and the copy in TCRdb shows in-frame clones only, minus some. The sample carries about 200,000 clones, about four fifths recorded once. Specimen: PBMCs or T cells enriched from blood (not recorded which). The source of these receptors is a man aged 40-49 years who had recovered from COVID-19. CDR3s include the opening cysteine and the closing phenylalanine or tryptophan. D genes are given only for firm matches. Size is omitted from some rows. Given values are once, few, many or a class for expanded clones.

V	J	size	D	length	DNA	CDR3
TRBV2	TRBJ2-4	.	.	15	TGTGCCAGCAGTGAATGGAACAGGTTCAATGACATTCAGTACTTC	CASSEWNRFNDIQYF
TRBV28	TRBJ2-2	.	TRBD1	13	TGTGCCAGCAAGCCCGACAGGGCCAGGGAGCTGTTTTTT	CASKPDRARELFF
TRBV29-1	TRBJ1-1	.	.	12	TGCAGCGTTGAAGATGGACAGCCGGGAGCTTTCTTT	CSVEDGQPGAFF
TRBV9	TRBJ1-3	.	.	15	TGTGCCAGCAGCGCGGACTGGGGTTCTGGAAACACCATATATTTT	CASSADWGSGNTIYF
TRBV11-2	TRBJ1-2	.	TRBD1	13	TGTGCCAGCAGAAACCAGGGGGAGGATGGCTACACCTTC	CASRNQGEDGYTF
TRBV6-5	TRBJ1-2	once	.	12	TGTGCCAGCATTCGAGGGCAACATGGCTACACCTTC	CASIRGQHGYTF
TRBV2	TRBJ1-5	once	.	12	TGTGCCAGCAACAGGGACAATCAGCCCCAGCATTTT	CASNRDNQPQHF
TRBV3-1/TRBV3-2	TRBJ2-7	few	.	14	TGTGCCAGCAGCCAAGGCTACAGGGCCTACGAGCAGTACTTC	CASSQGYRAYEQYF
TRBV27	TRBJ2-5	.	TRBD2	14	TGTGCCAGCAGTCCGACTAGCGGTCAAGAGACCCAGTACTTC	CASSPTSGQETQYF
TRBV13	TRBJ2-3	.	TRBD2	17	TGTGCCAGCAGCTTATGGACTAGCGGGGGCCTTTTGGATACGCAGTATTTT	CASSLWTSGGLLDTQYF
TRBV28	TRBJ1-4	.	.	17	TGTGCCAGCAGCATAAGGGGACCGACAGGAACTAATGAAAAACTGTTTTTT	CASSIRGPTGTNEKLFF
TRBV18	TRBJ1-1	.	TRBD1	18	TGTGCCAGCTCGCAAATTAAGGGGGCTAACGGTATGAACACTGAAGCTTTCTTT	CASSQIKGANGMNTEAFF
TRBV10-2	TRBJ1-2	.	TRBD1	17	TGCGCCAGCAGTGATAATGAGGGGACAGATGTATCCGGCGGCTACACCTTC	CASSDNEGTDVSGGYTF
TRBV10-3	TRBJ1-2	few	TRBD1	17	TGTGCCATCAGTGAGCTCCGGGACAGATCAACTAACTATGGCTACACCTTC	CAISELRDRSTNYGYTF
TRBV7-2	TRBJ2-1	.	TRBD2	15	TGTGCCAGCAGCTTGGGGGGACTAGCAGGCGATGAGCAGTTCTTC	CASSLGGLAGDEQFF
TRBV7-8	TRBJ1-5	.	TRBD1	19	TGTGCCAGCAGCGCCATAGGACAGGGAGAAGGGGTGGCAAATCAGCCCCAGCATTTT	CASSAIGQGEGVANQPQHF
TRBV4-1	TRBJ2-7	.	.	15	TGCGCCAGCAGCCAAGATCATGCCAGACCTAGAGAGCAGTACTTC	CASSQDHARPREQYF
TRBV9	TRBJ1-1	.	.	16	TGTGCCAGCAGCCTCGGACTACAGAGCCGGAACACTGAAGCTTTCTTT	CASSLGLQSRNTEAFF
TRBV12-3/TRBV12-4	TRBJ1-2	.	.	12	TGTGCCAGCAGTTTCGCCGGCGACAGAACAAGCTTC	CASSFAGDRTSF
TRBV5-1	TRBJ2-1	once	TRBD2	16	TGCGCCAGCAGCTTGGATCGAGCGGGAGGTTACAATGAGCAGTTCTTC	CASSLDRAGGYNEQFF
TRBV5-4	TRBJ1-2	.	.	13	TGTGCCAGCAGCTACGACGGGATCTATGGCTACACCTTC	CASSYDGIYGYTF
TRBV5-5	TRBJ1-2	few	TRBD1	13	TGTGCCAGCGGGTACACAGGGGGTCGGGGCTACACCTTC	CASGYTGGRGYTF
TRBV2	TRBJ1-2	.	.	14	TGTGCCAGCAGTGACCAGGGCTCTAACTATGGCTACACCTTC	CASSDQGSNYGYTF
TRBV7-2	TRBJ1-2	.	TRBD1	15	TGTGCCAGCAGCCCGGCCCCCGGGACAGACTATGGCTACACCTTC	CASSPAPGTDYGYTF
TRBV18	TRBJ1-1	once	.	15	TGTGCCAGCTCACCACCGTCCGGACAGAGAACTGAAGCTTTCTTT	CASSPPSGQRTEAFF
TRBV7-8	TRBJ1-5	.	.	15	TGTGCCAGCAGCTCAAACAGGGTTAGCAATCAGCCCCAGCATTTT	CASSSNRVSNQPQHF
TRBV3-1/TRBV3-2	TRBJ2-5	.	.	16	TGTGCCAGCAGCCAGGATCCCGGAGTTGCGAGAGAGACCCAGTACTTC	CASSQDPGVARETQYF
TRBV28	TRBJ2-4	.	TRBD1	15	TGTGCCAGCAGTTTAGAACAGGGGGTCAAAAACATTCAGTACTTC	CASSLEQGVKNIQYF
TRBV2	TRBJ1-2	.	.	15	TGTGCCAGCAGTGAACGTCAGGGACTAACCTATGGCTACACCTTC	CASSERQGLTYGYTF
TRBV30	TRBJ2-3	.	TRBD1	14	TGTGCCTGGAGCCTAGGACAGGGATGGGATACGCAGTATTTT	CAWSLGQGWDTQYF
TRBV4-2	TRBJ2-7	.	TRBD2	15	TGTGCCAGCAGCCAACAGCTAGCGGGGGCCTACGAGCAGTACTTC	CASSQQLAGAYEQYF
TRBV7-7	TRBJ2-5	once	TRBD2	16	TGTGCCAGCAGCTTAGGGTCCGGACTAGCCGCGGAGACCCAGTACTTC	CASSLGSGLAAETQYF
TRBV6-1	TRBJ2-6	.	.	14	TGTGCCAGCAGTGAACTTGCTGGGGCCAACGTCCTGACTTTC	CASSELAGANVLTF
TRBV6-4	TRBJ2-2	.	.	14	TGTGCCAGCAGTGACTCGGCGGGGTTCGGGGAGCTGTTTTTT	CASSDSAGFGELFF
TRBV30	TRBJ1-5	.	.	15	TGTGCCTGGAGTGTGGGGGGGCCTAGCAATCAGCCCCAGCATTTT	CAWSVGGPSNQPQHF
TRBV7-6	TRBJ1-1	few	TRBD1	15	TGTGCCAGCAGCTTTATCGACAGGGGGAACACTGAAGCTTTCTTT	CASSFIDRGNTEAFF
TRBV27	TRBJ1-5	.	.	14	TGTGCCAGCAGTTCGCAGGGGTACAATCAGCCCCAGCATTTT	CASSSQGYNQPQHF
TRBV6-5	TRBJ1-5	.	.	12	TGTGCCAGCTTTGAGGGTACTCAGCCCCAGCATTTT	CASFEGTQPQHF
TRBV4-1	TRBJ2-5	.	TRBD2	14	TGCGCCAGCAGCCCCGGGACTAGCCTTGAGACCCAGTACTTC	CASSPGTSLETQYF